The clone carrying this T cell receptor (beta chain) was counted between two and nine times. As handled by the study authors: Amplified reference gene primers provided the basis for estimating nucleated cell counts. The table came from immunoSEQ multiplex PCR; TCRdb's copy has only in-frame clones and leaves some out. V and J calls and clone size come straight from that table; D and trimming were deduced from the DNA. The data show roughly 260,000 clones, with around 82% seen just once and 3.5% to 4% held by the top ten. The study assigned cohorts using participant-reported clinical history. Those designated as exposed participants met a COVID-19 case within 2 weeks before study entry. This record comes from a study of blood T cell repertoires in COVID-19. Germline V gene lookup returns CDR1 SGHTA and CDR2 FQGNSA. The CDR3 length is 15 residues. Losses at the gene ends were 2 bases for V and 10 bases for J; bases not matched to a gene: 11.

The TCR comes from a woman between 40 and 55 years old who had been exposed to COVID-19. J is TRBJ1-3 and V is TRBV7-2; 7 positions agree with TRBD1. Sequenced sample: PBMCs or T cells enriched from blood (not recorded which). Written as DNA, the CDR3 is TGTGCCAGCAGCTTACAGGGGGGTGGTTTCTATACCATATATTTT. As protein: CASSLQGGGFYTIYF.